The clone carrying this T cell receptor beta chain was counted ten times or more. Its antigen is still unknown. The data belong to a study of human T cells and chemical hapten exposure. Looking at the study overall: Per-sample TCR yields varied mainly from small pooled library volume differences. General study results and limits: Donor immune responses may differ from healthy people's, since all donors had alopecia.

V lost 5 bases and J 0 bases, leaving 12 bases between the germline ends. CDR1 is SGHDT and CDR2 is YYEEEE in the germline V gene. This CDR3 comprises 15 residues. Documented time point: patch test 1, 2 weeks after DPC sensitization. Treatment in this sample: therapeutic diphenylcyclopropenone sensitization with weekly scalp DPC. Individual cDNA molecules (in the library) carried attached unique molecular identifiers. MiXCR, applied by TCRdb to the RACE reads, yields one record per CDR3 protein. The table lists approximately 340,000 distinct CDR3 sequences, approximately 6.9% of them singletons, with 8% to 9% in the top ten.

The sample was whole blood, taken in connection with sensitization to the hapten diphenylcyclopropenone (DPC). This chain joins TRBV5-6 and TRBJ1-3; no clear D gene. The clonotype comes from a young woman with alopecia areata. Some clones in this sample may be carry-over from other donors' samples. The CDR3 spells CASSTWWSSGNTIYF. The CDR3 coding sequence is TGTGCCAGCAGTACATGGTGGAGCTCTGGAAACACCATATATTTT.